What follows describes a single T cell receptor beta chain. The table came from immunoSEQ multiplex PCR; TCRdb's copy has only in-frame clones and leaves some out. The sample yields 130,000 or so clones, under 85% seen once. The sample originates from a study of blood T cell repertoires in COVID-19. The length of the CDR3 is 14 residues. CDR1 and CDR2 (germline): SEHNR, FQNEAQ (reference sequence). V lost 5 bases and J 4 bases, leaving 14 bases between the germline ends. Sequences were obtained from peripheral blood. This clonotype was sampled from a woman aged 55-69 years with acute or convalescent COVID-19. The chain uses TRBV7-9 and TRBJ1-2; tentative D call: TRBD1 (6 bases). The chain's CDR3 is CASSRDTEFYGYTF. CDR3 DNA: TGTGCCAGCAGCCGGGACACTGAATTCTATGGCTACACCTTC.